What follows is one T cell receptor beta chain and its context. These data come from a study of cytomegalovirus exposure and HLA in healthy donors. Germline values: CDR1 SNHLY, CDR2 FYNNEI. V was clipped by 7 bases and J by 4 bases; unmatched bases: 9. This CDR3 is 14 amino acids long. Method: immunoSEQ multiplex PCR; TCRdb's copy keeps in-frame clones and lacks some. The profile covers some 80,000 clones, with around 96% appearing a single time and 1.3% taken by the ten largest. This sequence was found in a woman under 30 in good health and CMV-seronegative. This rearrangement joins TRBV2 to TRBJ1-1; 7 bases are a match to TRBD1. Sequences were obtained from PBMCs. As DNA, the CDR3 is TGTGCCAGCACAACGAGGGGGCGCGGCACTGAAGCTTTCTTT. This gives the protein CASTTRGRGTEAFF.